This record concerns one T cell receptor beta chain sequence. Germline V CDR1 and CDR2: MDHEN, SYDVKM. Deletions cut 6 bases from V and 2 bases from J, with 13 bases between. This CDR3 region has 15 residues. These data are taken from a study of blood T cell repertoires in COVID-19. Looking at the study overall: The study drew acute and convalescent COVID-19 samples from the United States, Italy and Spain. The analysed material was cDNA or gDNA that came from T cells, B-cell-depleted T cells, or PBMCs.

In the original processing: Reference gene primers were amplified, and this amplification served to estimate nucleated cell counts. Clones were read by immunoSEQ multiplex PCR, and TCRdb kept only the in-frame ones, dropping some. V, J and clone size are taken as reported in that table, and D and trimming were inferred from the DNA itself. The sample carries around 180,000 clones, around 85% recorded once. The receptor comes from a man between 65 and 79 years old with active or convalescent COVID-19. The chain links TRBV28 to TRBJ2-2; D unresolved. The source material was peripheral blood. DNA for the CDR3: TGTGCCAGCAGCTCAGACCCAGGAAACACCGGGGAGCTGTTTTTT. Protein sequence: CASSSDPGNTGELFF.